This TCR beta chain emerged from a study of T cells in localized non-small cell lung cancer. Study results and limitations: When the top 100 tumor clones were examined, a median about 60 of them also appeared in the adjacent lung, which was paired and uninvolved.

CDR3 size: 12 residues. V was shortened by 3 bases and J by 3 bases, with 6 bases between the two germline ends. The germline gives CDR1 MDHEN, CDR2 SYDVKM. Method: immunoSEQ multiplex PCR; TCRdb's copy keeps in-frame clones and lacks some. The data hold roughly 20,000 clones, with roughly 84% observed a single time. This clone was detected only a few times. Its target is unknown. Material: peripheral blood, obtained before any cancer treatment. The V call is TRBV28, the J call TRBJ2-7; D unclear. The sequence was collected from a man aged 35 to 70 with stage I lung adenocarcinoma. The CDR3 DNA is TGTGCCAGCAGTTTCCAGAACTACGAGCAGTACTTC. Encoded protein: CASSFQNYEQYF.